The 11 T cell receptor beta chains in this list originate from one sample, sequenced in a study of T cell responses to AZD1222 COVID-19 vaccine. Generated by immunoSEQ multiplex PCR, the TCRdb table keeps only in-frame clones and is missing some. Of around 89,000 clones listed, approximately 91% are singletons. Sequenced here: peripheral blood, sampled on day 0 of AZD1222 vaccination. All receptors come from an adult in good health.

The rearrangement links TRBV5-1 to TRBJ1-6; D not resolved. This CDR3 comprises 12 residues. Germline values: CDR1 SGHRS, CDR2 YFSETQ. Deletions cut 4 bases from V and 8 bases from J, with 7 bases between. The chain's CDR3 is CASSREDSPLHF. CDR3 nucleotide sequence: TGCGCCAGCAGCCGGGAGGATTCACCCCTCCACTTT.

V and J are TRBV9 and TRBJ1-3; D is uncertain. The CDR3 contains 14 residues. In germline, CDR1 is SGDLS, CDR2 YYNGEE. The V end was cut by 0 bases, the J end by 2 bases, with 6 bases between. In DNA, the CDR3 is TGTGCCAGCAGCGTAGAAGGGACTGGAAACACCATATATTTT. It codes for CASSVEGTGNTIYF.

The chain joins TRBV6-5 to TRBJ1-2; D may be TRBD1 (6 bases). Germline CDR1 reads MNHEY; CDR2 reads SVGAGI. The CDR3 runs to 14 residues. The V and J ends lost 7 bases and 7 bases respectively, with 19 bases between them. CDR3 bases: TGTGCCAGCATCCCGAGGGGGGGGGCATCTGGCTACACCTTC. Its protein product is CASIPRGGASGYTF.

The chain combines TRBV7-9 with TRBJ2-7, with 9 bases aligning to TRBD1. V was pared by 1 base and J by 3 bases, with 7 bases of the junction left unmatched. Germline V gene data show CDR1 as SEHNR and CDR2 as FQNEAQ (reference sequence). CDR3 length: 16 residues. The CDR3 protein is CASSLVFGTGFYEQYF. CDR3 DNA sequence: TGTGCCAGCAGCTTAGTGTTCGGGACAGGGTTCTACGAGCAGTACTTC.

V and J are TRBV6-2 or TRBV6-3 and TRBJ2-3; possibly TRBD1 or TRBD2 for D (5 bases each). Germline CDR1 reads MNHEY; CDR2 reads SVGEGT. The V end lost 5 bases, the J end lost 0 bases, and 9 bases lay between the germline ends. The CDR3 consists of 14 residues. In DNA form, the CDR3 reads TGTGCCAGCAGTCGGGACGGTAGCACAGATACGCAGTATTTT. Its protein product is CASSRDGSTDTQYF.

This chain joins TRBV29-1 and TRBJ1-3; D is ambiguous. This CDR3 has 13 residues. Germline V lookup: CDR1 SQVTM, CDR2 ANQGSEA. Trimming stripped 3 bases from V and 0 bases from J, with 6 bases between. The CDR3 sequence is CSVDSLSGNTIYF. The CDR3, as DNA: TGCAGCGTTGACAGCCTCTCTGGAAACACCATATATTTT.

The table lists this clone with a count of one. The chain employs TRBV16 and TRBJ2-7; D may match TRBD1 or TRBD2 (6 bases each). Germline CDR1 and CDR2: KGHSY and FQNENV. This CDR3 region has 14 residues. V lost 0 bases and J lost 6, with 12 bases in between. This chain's CDR3 is CASSQSEGVGEQYF. The CDR3 DNA reads as TGTGCCAGCAGCCAATCGGAGGGGGTGGGCGAGCAGTACTTC.

The genes are TRBV14 and TRBJ1-2, with a possible D match to TRBD1 (6 bases). Germline CDR1 and CDR2: SGHDN and FVKESK. The V gene lost 4 bases and the J gene lost 2 bases, with 8 bases spanning the gap. The CDR3 covers 13 residues. CDR3 sequence (DNA): TGTGCCAGCAGCCCAGGACAGAACTATGGCTACACCTTC. This gives the protein CASSPGQNYGYTF.

This sequence joins TRBV5-6 and TRBJ1-2; D may be TRBD1 (6 bases). The V and J ends lost 4 bases and 4 bases respectively, with 14 bases between them. Germline CDR1 and CDR2: SGHDT and YYEEEE. The CDR3 runs to 14 residues. The CDR3 region is CASSPGQLSYGYTF. In DNA form, the CDR3 reads TGTGCCAGCAGCCCCGGACAGCTCTCCTATGGCTACACCTTC.

The rearrangement joins TRBV3-1 (or the pseudogene TRBV3-2) to TRBJ2-5, with D maybe TRBD2 (7 bases). V lost 1 base and J 2 bases, leaving 14 bases between the germline ends. The CDR3 length is 16 residues. Germline loops: CDR1 LGHDT, CDR2 YNNKEL (reference sequence). The CDR3 spells CASSQGGGGLQETQYF. CDR3 coding DNA: TGTGCCAGCAGCCAAGGTGGCGGGGGCCTTCAAGAGACCCAGTACTTC.

The chain links TRBV4-2 to TRBJ1-5; no clear D. This CDR3 has 14 residues. V was cut by 1 base and J by 5 bases, with 9 bases left in between. Per the germline V gene, CDR1 is LGHNA and CDR2 is YNFKEQ. The CDR3 DNA reads as TGTGCCAGCAGCCAAGGGACTCCAGATCAGCCCCAGCATTTT. As protein: CASSQGTPDQPQHF.